This TCR beta chain was sequenced in a study of T cell changes during pregnancy in multiple sclerosis (dated by TCRdb to about 2019). Broadly, across the study: Changes in the T cell repertoire over the course of pregnancy were examined in this study in women with multiple sclerosis.

The method was the immunoSEQ multiplex PCR assay. TCRdb re-hosts the immuneACCESS table, in-frame sequences only. Its copies lack some clones; in the studies checked, an unresolved V gene accounts for under half of them, and the cause for the rest is not known. Present in this sample are some 69,000 clones, 90% of which were seen just once. Clones ranked in the top ten supply roughly 2.1% of the sample. From the cysteine through the phenylalanine, the CDR3 covers 14 amino acids. Only the CDR3 region is kept as DNA, spanning 42 bases read in frame from base 1. Based on the germline V gene, the CDR1 and CDR2 sequences are SQVTM and ANQGSEA. V loses 1 base of germline sequence and J loses 5 bases, and the interval between the two ends is 11 bases. Comments on this clone: Its antigen target is currently unknown. No much larger clonotype is one base removed from it; base qualities were not supplied.

Rearrangement joined TRBV29-1 to TRBJ2-2, and TRBD2 may be the D gene, going by 5 matching bases. This sample comprised peripheral blood, obtained in the second trimester of pregnancy. The sequence was collected from a female donor in good health, enrolled as a control in a pregnancy study. The CDR3 here reads CSVEGSLGTGELFF. The sequenced DNA: TGCAGCGTTGAAGGATCACTAGGGACCGGGGAGCTGTTTTTT.